The subject of this entry is one T cell receptor (beta chain). Original methodology: Quantification of nucleated cells was approximated via reference gene primer amplification. TCRdb's copy holds only in-frame clones and misses some; the assay was immunoSEQ multiplex PCR. V, J and clone size were drawn from that table, and D and trimming were deduced from the DNA. Of 60,000 or so clones in the sample, 82% are singletons; the top ten hold over 9.5%. These data come from a study of blood T cell repertoires in COVID-19. Overall study: PBMCs, B-cell-depleted T cells, or T cells were the source of the cDNA or gDNA that made up the material.

The germline V gene has CDR1 LGHDT and CDR2 YNNKEL (reference sequence). This CDR3 has 16 amino acids. The V and J ends lost 5 bases and 7 bases, in that order; junction bases with no gene match: 10. This rearrangement joins TRBV3-1 (or the pseudogene TRBV3-2) to TRBJ1-4; TRBD1 matches at 10 bases. Input material: peripheral blood. This clonotype was sampled from a human donor in a cohort sampled during active COVID-19. The CDR3 DNA sequence: TGTGCCAGCAGCGCACACGACAGGGGGCGAGGTGAAAAACTGTTTTTT. This translates into CASSAHDRGRGEKLFF.